This T cell receptor (beta chain) was identified in a study of T-cell reconstitution after alpha-beta-depleted transplantation in children. Preparing the TCRbeta library involved the use of unique molecular identifiers. Each CDR3 protein gets one entry after TCRdb re-called the PCR reads with MiXCR. Among hundreds of thousands of distinct CDR3 sequences listed, over 25% were seen once. In germline, CDR1 is SEHNR, CDR2 FQNEAQ (reference sequence). With 5 bases clipped from V and 12 bases from J, the junction kept 16 bases outside the gene matches. This CDR3 has 16 amino acids. The sequence was obtained from a human donor who donated a stem cell graft to a child with aplastic anemia. J is TRBJ1-6 and V is TRBV7-9; 7 nucleotides agree with TRBD1. The source was PBMCs from the stem cell graft donor, collected from the stem cell graft. CDR3 DNA sequence: TGTGCCAGCAGCCCGAACCAGGGGGATCGTAGGATACCCCTCCACTTT. Its protein product is CASSPNQGDRRIPLHF.